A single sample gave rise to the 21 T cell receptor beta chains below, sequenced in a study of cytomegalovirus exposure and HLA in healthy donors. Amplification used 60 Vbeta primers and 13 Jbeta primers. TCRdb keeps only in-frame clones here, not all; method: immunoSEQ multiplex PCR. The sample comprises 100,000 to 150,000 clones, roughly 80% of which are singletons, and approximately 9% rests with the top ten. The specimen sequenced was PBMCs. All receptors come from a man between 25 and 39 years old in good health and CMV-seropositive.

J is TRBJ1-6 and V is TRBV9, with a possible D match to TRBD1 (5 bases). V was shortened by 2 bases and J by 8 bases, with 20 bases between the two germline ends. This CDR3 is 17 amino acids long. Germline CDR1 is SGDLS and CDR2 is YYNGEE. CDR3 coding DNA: TGTGCCAGCAGCGTCGCCGCACGGGGGGAAAGGGATTCACCCCTCCACTTT. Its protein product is CASSVAARGERDSPLHF.

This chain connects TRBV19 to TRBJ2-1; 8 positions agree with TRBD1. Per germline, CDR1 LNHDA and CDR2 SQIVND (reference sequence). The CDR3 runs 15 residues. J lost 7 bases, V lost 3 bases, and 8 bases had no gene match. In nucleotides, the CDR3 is TGTGCCAGTAGTATCGGGACAGGACCTCCAAATGAGCAGTTCTTC. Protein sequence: CASSIGTGPPNEQFF.

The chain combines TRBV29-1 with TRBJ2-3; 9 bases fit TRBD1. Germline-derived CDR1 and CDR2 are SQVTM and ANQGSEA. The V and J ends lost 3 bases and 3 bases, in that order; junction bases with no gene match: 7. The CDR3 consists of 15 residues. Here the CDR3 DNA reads TGCAGCGTTGATCACAGGGGGCGCCGGACAGATACGCAGTATTTT. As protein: CSVDHRGRRTDTQYF.

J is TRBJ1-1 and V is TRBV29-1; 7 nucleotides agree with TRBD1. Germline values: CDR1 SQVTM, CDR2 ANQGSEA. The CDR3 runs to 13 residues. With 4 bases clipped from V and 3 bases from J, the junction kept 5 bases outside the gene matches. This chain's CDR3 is CSVVEGADTEAFF. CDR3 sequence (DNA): TGCAGCGTTGTGGAGGGGGCGGACACTGAAGCTTTCTTT.

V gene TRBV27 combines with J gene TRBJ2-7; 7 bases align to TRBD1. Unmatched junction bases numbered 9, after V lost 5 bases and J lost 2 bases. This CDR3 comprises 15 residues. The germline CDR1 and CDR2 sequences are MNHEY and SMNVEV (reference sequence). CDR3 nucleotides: TGTGCCAGCAGTGTCCGGGACAGCCCTACCTACGAGCAGTACTTC. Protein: CASSVRDSPTYEQYF.

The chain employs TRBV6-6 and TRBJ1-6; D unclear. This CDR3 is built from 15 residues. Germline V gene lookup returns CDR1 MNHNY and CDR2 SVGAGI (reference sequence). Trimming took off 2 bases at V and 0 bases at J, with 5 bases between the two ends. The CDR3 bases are TGTGCCAGCAGTTACGAGATCTCCTATAATTCACCCCTCCACTTT. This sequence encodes CASSYEISYNSPLHF.

Here the CDR3 reads CASSVWAGDEQFF. CDR3 coding DNA: TGTGCCAGCAGCGTATGGGCGGGGGATGAGCAGTTCTTC. The chain links TRBV9 to TRBJ2-1, with 7 bases that match TRBD2. There are 13 residues in the CDR3. V lost 1 base, J lost 8 bases, and 3 bases stayed unmatched. From germline, CDR1 is SGDLS and CDR2 YYNGEE.

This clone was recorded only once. The CDR3 DNA is TGCGCCAGCAGTGGGACGGGGGAAAACACCGGGGAGCTGTTTTTT. Translating it yields CASSGTGENTGELFF. The chain uses TRBV10-1 and TRBJ2-2; D may be TRBD2 (6 bases). The V gene's germline CDR1 is WNHNN and CDR2 SYGVQD (reference sequence). CDR3 length: 15 amino acids. The V end lost 4 bases, the J end lost 2 bases, and 11 bases lay between the germline ends.

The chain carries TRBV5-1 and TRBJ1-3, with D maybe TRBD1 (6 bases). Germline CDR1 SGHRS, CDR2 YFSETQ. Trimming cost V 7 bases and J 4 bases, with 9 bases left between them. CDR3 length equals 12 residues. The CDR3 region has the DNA TGCGCCAGCCAGGGGAGAGGAAACACCATATATTTT. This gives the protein CASQGRGNTIYF.

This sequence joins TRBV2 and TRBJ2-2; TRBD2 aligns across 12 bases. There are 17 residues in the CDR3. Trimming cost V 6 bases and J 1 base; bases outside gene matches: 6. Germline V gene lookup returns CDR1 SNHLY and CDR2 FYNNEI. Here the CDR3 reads CASSELAGGLNTGELFF. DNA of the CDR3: TGTGCCAGCAGCGAACTAGCGGGGGGCTTGAACACCGGGGAGCTGTTTTTT.

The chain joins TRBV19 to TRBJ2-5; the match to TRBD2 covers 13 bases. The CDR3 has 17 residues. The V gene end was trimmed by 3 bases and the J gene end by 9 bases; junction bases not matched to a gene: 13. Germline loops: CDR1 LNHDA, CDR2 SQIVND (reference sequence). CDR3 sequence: CASSMILAGGPMLAQYF. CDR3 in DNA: TGTGCCAGTAGTATGATACTAGCGGGGGGGCCGATGCTGGCCCAGTACTTC.

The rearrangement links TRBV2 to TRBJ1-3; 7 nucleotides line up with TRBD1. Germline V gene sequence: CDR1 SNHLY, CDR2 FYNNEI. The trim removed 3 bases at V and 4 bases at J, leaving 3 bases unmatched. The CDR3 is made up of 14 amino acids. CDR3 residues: CASSENRGGNTIYF. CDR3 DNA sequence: TGTGCCAGCAGTGAGAACAGGGGCGGAAACACCATATATTTT.

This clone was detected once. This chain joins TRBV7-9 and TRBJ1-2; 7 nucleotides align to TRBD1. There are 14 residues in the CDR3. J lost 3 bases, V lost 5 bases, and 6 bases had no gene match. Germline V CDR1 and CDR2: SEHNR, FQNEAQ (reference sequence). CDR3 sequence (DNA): TGTGCCAGCAGCCAATTTGACAGGGACTATGGCTACACCTTC. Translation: CASSQFDRDYGYTF.

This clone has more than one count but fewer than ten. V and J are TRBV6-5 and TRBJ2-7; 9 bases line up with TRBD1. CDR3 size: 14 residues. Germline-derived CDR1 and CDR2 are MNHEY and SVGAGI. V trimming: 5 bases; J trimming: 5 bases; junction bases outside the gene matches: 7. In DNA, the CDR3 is TGTGCCAGCAGTAACCGGGACAGGGAACACGAGCAGTACTTC. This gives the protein CASSNRDREHEQYF.

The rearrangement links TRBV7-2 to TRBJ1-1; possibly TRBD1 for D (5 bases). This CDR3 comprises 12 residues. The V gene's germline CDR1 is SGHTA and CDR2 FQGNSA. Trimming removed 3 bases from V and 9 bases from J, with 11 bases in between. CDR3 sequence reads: CASSFEGRKAFF. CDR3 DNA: TGTGCCAGCAGCTTCGAGGGGAGGAAAGCTTTCTTT.

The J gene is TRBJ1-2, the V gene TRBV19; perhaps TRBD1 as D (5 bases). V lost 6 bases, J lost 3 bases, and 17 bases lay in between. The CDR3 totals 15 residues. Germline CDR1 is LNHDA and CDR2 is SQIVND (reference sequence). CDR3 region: CASSVAGDGYYGYTF. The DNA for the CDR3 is TGTGCCAGTAGCGTGGCGGGGGATGGGTACTATGGCTACACCTTC.

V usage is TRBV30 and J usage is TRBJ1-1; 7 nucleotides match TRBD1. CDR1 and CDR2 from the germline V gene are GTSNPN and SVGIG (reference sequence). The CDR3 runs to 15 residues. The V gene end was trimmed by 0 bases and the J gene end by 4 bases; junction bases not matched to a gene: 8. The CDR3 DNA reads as TGTGCCTGGAGTGTAGTTGAGGGGGCAGGCACTGAAGCTTTCTTT. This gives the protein CAWSVVEGAGTEAFF.

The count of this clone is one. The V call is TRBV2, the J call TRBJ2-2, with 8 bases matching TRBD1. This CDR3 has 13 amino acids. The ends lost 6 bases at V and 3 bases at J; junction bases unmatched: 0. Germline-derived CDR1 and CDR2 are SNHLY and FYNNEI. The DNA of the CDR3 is TGTGCCAGCAGGGGACAGGACACCGGGGAGCTGTTTTTT. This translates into CASRGQDTGELFF.

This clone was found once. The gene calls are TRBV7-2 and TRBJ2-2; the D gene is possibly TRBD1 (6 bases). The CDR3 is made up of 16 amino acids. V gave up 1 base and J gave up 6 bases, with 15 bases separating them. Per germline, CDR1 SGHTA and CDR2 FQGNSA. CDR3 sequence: CASSLERRSGAGELFF. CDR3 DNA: TGTGCCAGCAGCTTAGAACGCCGCTCAGGGGCCGGGGAGCTGTTTTTT. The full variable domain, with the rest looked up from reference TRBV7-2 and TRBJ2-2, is GAGVSQSPSNKVTEKGKDVELRCDPISGHTALYWYRQSLGQGLEFLIYFQGNSAPDKSGLPSDRFSAERTGGSVSTLTIQRTQQEDSAVYLCASSLERRSGAGELFFGEGSRLTVL.

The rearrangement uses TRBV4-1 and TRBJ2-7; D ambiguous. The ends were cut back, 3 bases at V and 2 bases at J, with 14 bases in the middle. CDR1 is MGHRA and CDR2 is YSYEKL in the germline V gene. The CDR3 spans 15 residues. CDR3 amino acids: CASSQGLQIAYEQYF. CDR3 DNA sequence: TGCGCCAGCAGCCAGGGCCTACAGATAGCCTACGAGCAGTACTTC.

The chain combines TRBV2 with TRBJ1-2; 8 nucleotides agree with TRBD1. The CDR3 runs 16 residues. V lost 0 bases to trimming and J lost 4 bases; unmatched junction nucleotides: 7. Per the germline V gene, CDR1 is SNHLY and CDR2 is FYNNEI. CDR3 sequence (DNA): TGTGCCAGCAGTGAAGCGATCCGGACAGGGAGCTATGGCTACACCTTC. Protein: CASSEAIRTGSYGYTF.